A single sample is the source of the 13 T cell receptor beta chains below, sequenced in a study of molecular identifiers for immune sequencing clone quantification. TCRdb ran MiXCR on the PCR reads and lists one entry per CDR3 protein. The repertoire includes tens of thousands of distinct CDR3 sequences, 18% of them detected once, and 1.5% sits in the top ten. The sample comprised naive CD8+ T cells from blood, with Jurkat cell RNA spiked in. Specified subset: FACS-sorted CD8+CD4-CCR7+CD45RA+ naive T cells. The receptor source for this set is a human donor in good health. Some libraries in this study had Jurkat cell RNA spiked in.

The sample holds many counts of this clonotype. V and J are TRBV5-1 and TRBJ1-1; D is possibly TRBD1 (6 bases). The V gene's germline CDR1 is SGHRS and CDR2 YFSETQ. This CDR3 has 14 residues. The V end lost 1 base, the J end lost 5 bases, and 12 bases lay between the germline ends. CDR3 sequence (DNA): TGCGCCAGCAGCTTGCGGGGGGCTAGGACTGAAGCTTTCTTT. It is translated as CASSLRGARTEAFF. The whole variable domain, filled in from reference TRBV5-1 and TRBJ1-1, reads KAGVTQTPRYLIKTRGQQVTLSCSPISGHRSVSWYQQTPGQGLQFLFEYFSETQRNKGNFPGRFSGRQFSNSRSEMNVSTLELGDSALYLCASSLRGARTEAFFGQGTRLTVV.

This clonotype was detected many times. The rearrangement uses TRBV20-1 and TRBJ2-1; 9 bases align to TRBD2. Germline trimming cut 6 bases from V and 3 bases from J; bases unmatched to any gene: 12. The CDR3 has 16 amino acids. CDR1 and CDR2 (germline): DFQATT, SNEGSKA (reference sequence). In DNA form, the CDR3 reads TGCAGTGCCCCCTCCGGGGGACTAGCAGTCTACAATGAGCAGTTCTTC. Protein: CSAPSGGLAVYNEQFF.

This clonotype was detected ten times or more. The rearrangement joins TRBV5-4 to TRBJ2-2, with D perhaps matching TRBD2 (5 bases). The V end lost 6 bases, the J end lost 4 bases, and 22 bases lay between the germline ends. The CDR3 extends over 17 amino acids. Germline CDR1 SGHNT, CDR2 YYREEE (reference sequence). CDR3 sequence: CASTPAPGVLSTGELFF. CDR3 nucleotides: TGTGCCAGCACTCCCGCCCCCGGGGTTTTAAGCACCGGGGAGCTGTTTTTT.

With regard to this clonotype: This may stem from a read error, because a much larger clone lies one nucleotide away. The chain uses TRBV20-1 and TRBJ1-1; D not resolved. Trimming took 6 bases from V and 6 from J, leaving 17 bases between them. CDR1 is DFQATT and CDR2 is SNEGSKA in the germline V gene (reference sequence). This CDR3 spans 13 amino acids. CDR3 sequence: CSARGDGNAEAFF. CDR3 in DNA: TGCAGTGCCCGGGGAGACGGAAACGCTGAAGCTTTCTTT.

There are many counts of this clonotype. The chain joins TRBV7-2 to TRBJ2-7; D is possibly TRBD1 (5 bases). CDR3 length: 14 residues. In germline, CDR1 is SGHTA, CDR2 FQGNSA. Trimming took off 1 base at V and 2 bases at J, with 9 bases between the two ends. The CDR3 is CASSLGQTTYEQYF. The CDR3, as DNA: TGTGCCAGCAGCTTAGGACAGACCACCTACGAGCAGTACTTC.

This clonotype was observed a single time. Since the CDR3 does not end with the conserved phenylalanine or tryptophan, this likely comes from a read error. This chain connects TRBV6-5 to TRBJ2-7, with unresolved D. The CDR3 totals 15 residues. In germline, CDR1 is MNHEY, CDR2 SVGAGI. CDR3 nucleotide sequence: TGTGCCAGCGGTTACTCGGGCGCTACCTCCTACGAGCAGTACCTC. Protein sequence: CASGYSGATSYEQYL.

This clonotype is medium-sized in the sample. In DNA form, the CDR3 reads TGCGCCAGCAGCCAAAATATTGCCGGGGCCGGGGGAGAGACCCAGTACTTC. Translating gives CASSQNIAGAGGETQYF. V usage is TRBV4-3 and J usage is TRBJ2-5; tentative D call: TRBD2 (6 bases). Between the trimmed V and J ends, which lost 2 bases and 4 bases, there was a span of 20 bases. The CDR3 consists of 17 residues. Per germline, CDR1 LGHNA and CDR2 YSLEER.

The CDR3 nucleotides are TGTGCCAGTAAGGAAGGCACCGGGGAGCTGTTTTTT. Its translation: CASKEGTGELFF. This sequence joins TRBV19 and TRBJ2-2; no reliable D call. The germline V gene encodes CDR1 LNHDA and CDR2 SQIVND (reference sequence). The CDR3 loop spans 12 amino acids. V lost 7 bases and J 4 bases, leaving 7 bases between the germline ends.

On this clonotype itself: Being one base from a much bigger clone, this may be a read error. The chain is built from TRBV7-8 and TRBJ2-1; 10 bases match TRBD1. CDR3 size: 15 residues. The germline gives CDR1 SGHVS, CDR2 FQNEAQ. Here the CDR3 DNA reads TGTGCCAGCAGCTCACGACAGGGGGCCCACAATGAGCAGCTCTTC. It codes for CASSSRQGAHNEQLF.

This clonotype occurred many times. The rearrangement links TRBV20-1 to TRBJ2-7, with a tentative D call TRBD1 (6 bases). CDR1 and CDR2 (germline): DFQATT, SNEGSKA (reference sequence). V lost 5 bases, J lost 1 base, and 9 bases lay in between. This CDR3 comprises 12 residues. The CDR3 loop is CSAGDNSYEQYF. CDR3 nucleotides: TGCAGTGCTGGGGACAATTCCTACGAGCAGTACTTC.

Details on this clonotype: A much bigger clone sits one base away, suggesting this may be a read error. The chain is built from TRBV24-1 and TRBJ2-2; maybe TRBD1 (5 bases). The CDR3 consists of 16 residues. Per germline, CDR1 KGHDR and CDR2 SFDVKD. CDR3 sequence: CAASGEVGQLTGELFF. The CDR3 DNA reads TGTGCCGCCAGTGGGGAAGTAGGACAACTAACCGGGGAGCTGTTTTTT.

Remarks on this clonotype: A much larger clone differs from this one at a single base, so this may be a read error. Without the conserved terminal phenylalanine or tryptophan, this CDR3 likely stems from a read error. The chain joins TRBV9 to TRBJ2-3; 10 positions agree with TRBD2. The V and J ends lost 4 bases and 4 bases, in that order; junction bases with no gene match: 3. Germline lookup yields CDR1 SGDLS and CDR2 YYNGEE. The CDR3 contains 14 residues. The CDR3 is CASSLGLAADTQYL. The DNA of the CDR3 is TGTGCCAGCAGCCTCGGACTAGCGGCAGATACGCAGTATCTT.

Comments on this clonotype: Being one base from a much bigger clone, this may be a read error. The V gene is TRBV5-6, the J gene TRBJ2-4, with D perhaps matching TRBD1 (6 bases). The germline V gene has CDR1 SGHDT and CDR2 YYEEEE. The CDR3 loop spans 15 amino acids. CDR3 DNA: TGTGTCAGCAGCTTCTCCACTGAGGGGGAAAACATTCAGTACTTC. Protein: CVSSFSTEGENIQYF.